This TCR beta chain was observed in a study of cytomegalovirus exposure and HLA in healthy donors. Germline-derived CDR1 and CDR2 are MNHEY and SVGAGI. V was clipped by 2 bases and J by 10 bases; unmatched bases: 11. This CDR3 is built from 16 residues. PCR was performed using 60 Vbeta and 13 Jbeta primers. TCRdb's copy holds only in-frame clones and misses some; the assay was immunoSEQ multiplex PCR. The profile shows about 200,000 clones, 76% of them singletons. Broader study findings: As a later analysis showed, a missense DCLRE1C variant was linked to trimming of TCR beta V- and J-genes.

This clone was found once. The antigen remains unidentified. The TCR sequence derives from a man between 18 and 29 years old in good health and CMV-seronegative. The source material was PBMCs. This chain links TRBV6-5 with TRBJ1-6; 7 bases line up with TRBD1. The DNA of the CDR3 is TGTGCCAGCAGTTACGCCCTAAAGGGGGCAGGGTCACCCCTCCACTTT. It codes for CASSYALKGAGSPLHF.